This T cell receptor (beta chain) is from a study of blood T cell repertoires in COVID-19. TCRdb keeps only in-frame clones here, not all; method: immunoSEQ multiplex PCR. The repertoire holds 200,000 to 250,000 clones, with 88% as singletons. This CDR3 is built from 14 residues. V lost 6 bases, J lost 4 bases, and 5 bases stayed unmatched. Germline CDR1 is MNHNY and CDR2 is SVGAGI (reference sequence). The chain joins TRBV6-6 to TRBJ1-5; 8 nucleotides match TRBD1. This sequence was found in an older man with acute or convalescent COVID-19. Sequencing input: peripheral blood. The CDR3 coding sequence is TGTGCCAGCAGCAAGGACAGGGCTAATCAGCCCCAGCATTTT. Amino acids: CASSKDRANQPQHF.